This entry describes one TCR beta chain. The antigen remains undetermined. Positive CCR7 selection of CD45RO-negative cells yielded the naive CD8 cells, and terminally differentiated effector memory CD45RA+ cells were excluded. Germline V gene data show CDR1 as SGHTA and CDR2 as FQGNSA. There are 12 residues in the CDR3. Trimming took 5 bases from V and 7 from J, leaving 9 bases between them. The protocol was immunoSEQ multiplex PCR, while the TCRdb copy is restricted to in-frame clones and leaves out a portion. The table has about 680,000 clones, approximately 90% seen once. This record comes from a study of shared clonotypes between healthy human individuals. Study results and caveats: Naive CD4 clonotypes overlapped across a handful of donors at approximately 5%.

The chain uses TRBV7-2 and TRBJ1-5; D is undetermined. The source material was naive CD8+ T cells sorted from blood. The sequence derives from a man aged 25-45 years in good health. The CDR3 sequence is CASSPSGQPQHF. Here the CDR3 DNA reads TGTGCCAGCAGCCCGAGTGGCCAGCCCCAGCATTTT.